This T cell receptor beta chain stems from a study of blood T cell repertoires in COVID-19 (dated by TCRdb to between 2020 and 2021). For context, the study as a whole: Samples from collaborators originated in the United States, Italy and Spain and spanned both the acute and convalescent phases of COVID-19. HLA class I and class II types, where available, came from metadata supplied by the sample provider rather than from assay-based typing. The material from the prospective study consisted of cDNA or gDNA derived from T cells, B-cell-depleted T cells, or PBMCs. Samples came from the ongoing ImmuneRACE study (first 160 participants) plus 1,254 subjects from 6 global collaborators. Sample metadata almost always included a de-identified subject ID, COVID-19 status, age in years and sex. Deeply sampled blood TCRbeta repertoires from subjects exposed to, actively infected with, or recovered from COVID-19 were included in the dataset. The repertoires were released in a freely available public database intended as a resource for research on the immune response to SARS-CoV-2. The investigation overall reported the following: The amount of clinical and demographic metadata varied by source and participant and was provided uncurated.

The immunoSEQ Assay, a bias-controlled multiplex PCR, was used to amplify TCRbeta CDR3 regions from genomic DNA. On the study's bioinformatics: Within the assay, amplification of reference gene primers was used to estimate how many nucleated cells each sample contained. To quantify the absolute abundance of each unique TCRbeta CDR3 rearrangement, sequence reads were collapsed and filtered. For each sample, productive Simpson clonality was calculated as the square root of Simpson's diversity index over productive rearrangements. TCRdb's version of the immuneACCESS table is confined to in-frame rearrangements and falls short of the full clone set. An unresolved V gene accounts for under half of the shortfall where checked; the remainder is of unknown origin. V and J calls and clone size are those listed in that table; D and trimming were worked out from the DNA. This sample gives about 35,000 clones in total; around 87% of them show up just once. The ten largest clonotypes hold roughly two fifths of the sample.

Points on this clone: Its antigen is still unknown. One base away there is no much larger clone; base qualities are not given.

From its cysteine to its phenylalanine, the CDR3 spans 13 amino acids. The CDR3 DNA has 39 bases and is translated from base 1. The germline V gene yields KGHDR for CDR1 and SFDVKD for CDR2. Cut back by 1 base and 11 bases, the V and J ends lie 13 bases apart. Each collaborating institution followed its own protocols to collect whole blood in K2EDTA tubes. For TCRbeta analysis, collaborators shipped samples as frozen whole blood, isolated PBMCs, or DNA extracted from either of those sample types. Material for sequencing was peripheral blood. The receptor comes from a human donor in a cohort sampled during active COVID-19. The chain was built from TRBV24-1 and TRBJ2-5, with the D segment identity uncertain. The DNA reads as follows: TGTGCCACCAGTGATTTTGTGTCCCCCCCGCAGTACTTC. The encoded protein is CATSDFVSPPQYF.